These 32 T cell receptor beta chains share one sample of origin, sequenced in a study of cytomegalovirus exposure and HLA in healthy donors. PCR primers comprised 60 Vbeta and 13 Jbeta primers. Profiling relied on immunoSEQ multiplex PCR, and the TCRdb table lists in-frame clones only, not all of them. The sample consists of 150,000 to 200,000 clones, 79% of them appearing once. Sequences were obtained from PBMCs. Receptor source: a middle-aged woman in good health and CMV-seronegative.

V is TRBV10-3 and J is TRBJ1-2; no definite D call. Germline CDR1 ENHRY, CDR2 SYGVKD. This CDR3 region has 17 residues. Trimming removed 3 bases from V and 0 bases from J, with 17 bases in between. The CDR3 sequence: CAISESFAGNPNYGYTF. The CDR3 DNA reads as TGTGCCATCAGTGAATCGTTTGCGGGGAACCCTAACTATGGCTACACCTTC.

The chain is built from TRBV5-4 and TRBJ2-7, with TRBD2 matching 12 bases. CDR1 and CDR2 (germline): SGHNT, YYREEE (reference sequence). CDR3 length: 15 residues. The ends lost 0 bases at V and 7 bases at J; junction bases unmatched: 5. The CDR3 region is CASSLGTSGTGEQYF. In nucleotides, the CDR3 is TGTGCCAGCAGCTTGGGGACTAGCGGGACGGGTGAGCAGTACTTC.

This chain uses TRBV9 with TRBJ2-1, with 7 bases aligning to TRBD2. CDR1 is SGDLS and CDR2 is YYNGEE in the germline V gene. There are 15 residues in the CDR3. With 4 bases clipped from V and 0 bases from J, the junction kept 4 bases outside the gene matches. The CDR3 protein is CASSTAGSSYNEQFF. The CDR3 DNA reads as TGTGCCAGCAGCACAGCGGGGTCCTCCTACAATGAGCAGTTCTTC.

The J gene is TRBJ2-5, the V gene TRBV7-8; possibly TRBD1 for D (6 bases). This CDR3 comprises 13 residues. With 1 base removed from V and 14 bases from J, the gap between germline ends came to 17 bases. Germline values: CDR1 SGHVS, CDR2 FQNEAQ. The CDR3 here is CASSLGGPRDLYF. CDR3 DNA sequence: TGTGCCAGCAGCTTAGGGGGGCCTAGGGATCTTTACTTC.

This chain uses TRBV7-2 with TRBJ2-7, with TRBD1 as a possible D gene (5 bases). Germline CDR1 and CDR2: SGHTA and FQGNSA. With 5 bases removed from V and 7 bases from J, the gap between germline ends came to 9 bases. This CDR3 region has 11 residues. CDR3 region: CASSTQGEQYF. Written as DNA, the CDR3 is TGTGCCAGCAGCACCCAGGGTGAGCAGTACTTC.

V and J are TRBV5-1 and TRBJ2-1; D possibly corresponds to TRBD1 (6 bases). This CDR3 is 13 amino acids long. Deletions cut 2 bases from V and 9 bases from J, with 12 bases between. CDR1 and CDR2 (germline): SGHRS, YFSETQ. Written as DNA, the CDR3 is TGCGCCAGCAGCTTAGTCTTGGGGGCTGAGCAGTTCTTC. Its translation: CASSLVLGAEQFF.

The chain combines TRBV6-4 with TRBJ1-1, with a tentative D call TRBD1 (6 bases). V lost 4 bases and J lost 6, with 12 bases in between. In germline, CDR1 is MRHNA, CDR2 SNTAGT. CDR3 length equals 13 residues. CDR3 bases: TGTGCCAGCAGTGCCCTACAGGGAGCTGAAGCTTTCTTT. Translating it yields CASSALQGAEAFF.

The J gene is TRBJ2-5, the V gene TRBV10-3; tentative D call: TRBD2 (6 bases). This CDR3 region has 12 residues. CDR1 and CDR2 (germline): ENHRY, SYGVKD. The V gene lost 10 bases and the J gene lost 5 bases, with 14 bases spanning the gap. The CDR3 nucleotides are TGTGCCACAGGCCCCGCGGGGGAGACCCAGTACTTC. Amino acid sequence: CATGPAGETQYF.

This clone is a singleton in its sample. The chain combines TRBV11-3 with TRBJ2-7, with TRBD2 matching over 8 bases. The CDR3 is 16 residues long. The germline V gene encodes CDR1 SGHNT and CDR2 YENEEA. V lost 1 base and J lost 5; bases outside the gene matches: 10. This CDR3 reads CASSLGPGGLGDEQYF. The CDR3 DNA follows: TGTGCCAGCAGCTTAGGACCGGGGGGGCTCGGCGACGAGCAGTACTTC.

CDR3 in DNA: TGTGCCAGCAGTTACTCGGGTAGCGGGGTACGGGAGCAGTTCTTC. Its protein is CASSYSGSGVREQFF. The chain employs TRBV6-5 and TRBJ2-1, with 8 bases fitting TRBD2. The V segment lost 0 bases and the J segment 10 bases; nucleotides outside the gene matches: 8. In germline, CDR1 is MNHEY, CDR2 SVGAGI. This CDR3 comprises 15 residues.

The chain couples TRBV28 to TRBJ2-7, with a weak D call TRBD2 (6 bases). The germline CDR1 and CDR2 sequences are MDHEN and SYDVKM. V shed 5 bases and J shed 2 bases, with 13 bases lying between them. The CDR3 runs to 14 residues. In DNA form, the CDR3 reads TGTGCCAGCAGTGAAGCCGGGAGAACCTACGAGCAGTACTTC. Encoded protein: CASSEAGRTYEQYF. The whole variable domain, remainder taken from reference TRBV28 and TRBJ2-7, is DVKVTQSSRYLVKRTGEKVFLECVQDMDHENMFWYRQDPGLGLRLIYFSYDVKMKEKGDIPEGYSVSREKKERFSLILESASTNQTSMYLCASSEAGRTYEQYFGPGTRLTVT.

This chain uses TRBV27 with TRBJ1-2, with no clear D. V lost 2 bases to trimming and J lost 4 bases, with 8 bases between them. The CDR3 loop spans 13 amino acids. Germline CDR1 reads MNHEY; CDR2 reads SMNVEV (reference sequence). CDR3 residues: CASSLRGGYGYTF. The CDR3 DNA sequence: TGTGCCAGCAGTTTACGGGGAGGCTATGGCTACACCTTC.

J is TRBJ2-3 and V is TRBV4-2; a possible D gene is TRBD1 (6 bases). Per the germline V gene, CDR1 is LGHNA and CDR2 is YNFKEQ. V was shortened by 0 bases and J by 1 base, with 11 bases between the two germline ends. The CDR3 extends over 16 amino acids. CDR3 sequence: CASSQDQGLGTDTQYF. CDR3 sequence (DNA): TGTGCCAGCAGCCAAGATCAGGGGTTGGGCACAGATACGCAGTATTTT.

The chain couples TRBV5-8 to TRBJ1-5; 8 positions match TRBD1. Germline V gives CDR1 SGHTS, CDR2 YDEGEE. The CDR3 extends over 15 amino acids. The ends lost 3 bases at V and 5 bases at J; junction bases unmatched: 7. Written as DNA, the CDR3 is TGTGCCAGCAGCTCCGGACAGGGATGGGATCAGCCCCAGCATTTT. Its protein is CASSSGQGWDQPQHF.

This clone has just one count. The V call is TRBV11-3, the J call TRBJ2-7, with TRBD1 as a possible D gene (6 bases). V was pared by 3 bases and J by 0 bases, with 9 bases between. The CDR3 is 14 amino acids. The germline gives CDR1 SGHNT, CDR2 YENEEA. The CDR3 DNA reads TGTGCCAGCAGCTTTTCAGGGGCCTCCTACGAGCAGTACTTC. Protein product: CASSFSGASYEQYF. Based on the CDR3 plus reference TRBV11-3 and TRBJ2-7, the full variable domain is EAGVVQSPRYKIIEKKQPVAFWCNPISGHNTLYWYLQNLGQGPELLIRYENEEAVDDSQLPKDRFSAERLKGVDSTLKIQPAELGDSAVYLCASSFSGASYEQYFGPGTRLTVT.

The V gene is TRBV6-1, the J gene TRBJ1-6; tentatively, D is TRBD1 (5 bases). Germline-derived CDR1 and CDR2 are MNHNS and SASEGT. V was shortened by 2 bases and J by 0 bases, with 14 bases between the two germline ends. The CDR3 totals 18 residues. CDR3 sequence (DNA): TGTGCCAGCAGTGAAATCGGGTGGGGGGGCTCCTATAATTCACCCCTCCACTTT. Amino acids: CASSEIGWGGSYNSPLHF.

The chain carries TRBV5-1 and TRBJ2-4; 10 bases map to TRBD1. With 4 bases clipped from V and 2 bases from J, the junction kept 6 bases outside the gene matches. The CDR3 is made up of 16 amino acids. Looked up from germline, CDR1 is SGHRS and CDR2 is YFSETQ. The CDR3 is CASSLGTGETKNIQYF. CDR3 DNA sequence: TGCGCCAGCAGCCTTGGGACAGGGGAGACCAAAAACATTCAGTACTTC.

This clone has just a few counts. The gene calls are TRBV5-4 and TRBJ1-2, with a tentative D call TRBD1 (6 bases). CDR3 size: 14 residues. V dropped 10 bases and J dropped 2 bases, with 18 bases sitting between them. Germline V gene sequence: CDR1 SGHNT, CDR2 YYREEE (reference sequence). In nucleotides, the CDR3 is TGTGCCCTCTCGGGGGGGGCGTCGAACTATGGCTACACCTTC. This codes for CALSGGASNYGYTF.

This clone has only a few counts. V and J are TRBV5-1 and TRBJ1-1, with D perhaps TRBD1 (5 bases). This CDR3 region has 13 residues. Trimming took 2 bases from V and 2 from J, leaving 7 bases between them. Germline V gives CDR1 SGHRS, CDR2 YFSETQ. The CDR3: CASSFDSNTEAFF. For the CDR3, the DNA is TGCGCCAGCAGCTTTGACAGCAACACTGAAGCTTTCTTT.

The chain carries TRBV5-1 and TRBJ2-5; D is undetermined. Trimming cost V 4 bases and J 2 bases, with 15 bases left between them. CDR3 size: 15 residues. Germline V CDR1 and CDR2: SGHRS, YFSETQ. This CDR3 reads CASSPSNQRQETQYF. In DNA, the CDR3 is TGCGCCAGCAGCCCTTCGAATCAGCGACAAGAGACCCAGTACTTC.

The chain joins TRBV7-9 to TRBJ1-1, with 9 positions matching TRBD1. From germline, CDR1 is SEHNR and CDR2 FQNEAQ (reference sequence). The CDR3 contains 12 residues. With 5 bases clipped from V and 11 bases from J, the junction kept 6 bases outside the gene matches. The CDR3 DNA sequence: TGTGCCAGCAGCCTCGGGACAGGGAATGCTTTCTTT. This encodes CASSLGTGNAFF.

The chain uses TRBV9 and TRBJ2-7; 8 nucleotides line up with TRBD1. The CDR3 is 13 residues long. The V gene end was trimmed by 4 bases and the J gene end by 6 bases; junction bases not matched to a gene: 6. From germline, CDR1 is SGDLS and CDR2 YYNGEE. For the CDR3, the DNA is TGTGCCAGCAGCCCAAGGACAGGGATCGAGCAGTACTTC. Translated, it gives CASSPRTGIEQYF.

The CDR3 loop reads CASSINRGNTIYF. The CDR3 DNA follows: TGTGCCAGCAGCATCAACAGGGGAAACACCATATATTTT. This chain uses TRBV7-9 with TRBJ1-3; D possibly corresponds to TRBD1 (5 bases). Trimming stripped 5 bases from V and 4 bases from J, with 9 bases between. This CDR3 comprises 13 residues. Looked up from germline, CDR1 is SEHNR and CDR2 is FQNEAQ (reference sequence).

This clone was recorded once. The chain has TRBV27 and TRBJ2-5; 8 bases match TRBD1. The CDR3 sequence is 14 residues long. Germline V gene data show CDR1 as MNHEY and CDR2 as SMNVEV (reference sequence). The junction had 7 bases not matched to a gene; V was cut back by 6 bases and J by 4 bases. The CDR3 protein is CASSPDRAVETQYF. CDR3 sequence (DNA): TGTGCCAGCAGCCCGGACAGGGCGGTAGAGACCCAGTACTTC.

The chain couples TRBV6-6 to TRBJ2-1; no reliable D call. CDR1 MNHNY and CDR2 SVGAGI come from the germline V gene (reference sequence). The V end was cut by 7 bases, the J end by 2 bases, with 9 bases between. The CDR3 is 13 amino acids. CDR3 residues: CASTDWTYNEQFF. CDR3 in DNA: TGTGCCAGCACCGACTGGACCTACAATGAGCAGTTCTTC.

This clone was seen only a few times. The chain couples TRBV7-8 to TRBJ1-4; 7 nucleotides agree with TRBD1. Per germline, CDR1 SGHVS and CDR2 FQNEAQ. The V segment lost 2 bases and the J segment 14 bases; nucleotides outside the gene matches: 8. The CDR3 length is 13 residues. CDR3 loop: CASSLSWTGGLFF. DNA of the CDR3: TGTGCCAGCAGCTTATCGTGGACAGGTGGTCTGTTTTTT.

The CDR3 nucleotides are TGTGCCAGCAGAGCCACGACAGGCACGTATCGCTACACCTTC. Protein product: CASRATTGTYRYTF. The chain carries TRBV27 and TRBJ1-2; D perhaps matches TRBD1 (6 bases). The CDR3 sequence is 14 residues long. Germline V gene lookup returns CDR1 MNHEY and CDR2 SMNVEV (reference sequence). Deletions cut 6 bases from V and 9 bases from J, with 20 bases between.

This chain's CDR3 is CASSGVGGYEQYF. CDR3 DNA: TGTGCCAGCAGCGGGGTGGGGGGCTACGAGCAGTACTTC. The chain is built from TRBV5-6 and TRBJ2-7; TRBD2 might be the D (6 bases). CDR1 and CDR2 (germline): SGHDT, YYEEEE. The CDR3 runs to 13 residues. Trimming shortened V by 4 bases and J by 3 bases, and 11 bases separated the two germline ends.

This clone was counted a single time. The chain joins TRBV19 to TRBJ1-4; D possibly corresponds to TRBD1 (5 bases). The germline V gene has CDR1 LNHDA and CDR2 SQIVND (reference sequence). V lost 3 bases to trimming and J lost 6 bases, with 17 bases between them. The CDR3 runs 16 residues. The CDR3 loop is CASSMLGEVGHEKLFF. The CDR3 bases are TGTGCCAGTAGTATGTTGGGGGAGGTAGGCCATGAAAAACTGTTTTTT.

This clone was seen a handful of times. V gene TRBV5-1 combines with J gene TRBJ1-1, with TRBD1 matching 8 bases. This CDR3 is built from 14 residues. V was pared by 1 base and J by 4 bases, with 3 bases of the junction left unmatched. CDR1 is SGHRS, CDR2 YFSETQ, per germline. The CDR3 region has the DNA TGCGCCAGCAGCTTGAACAGGGGGGGCACTGAAGCTTTCTTT. As protein: CASSLNRGGTEAFF.

The gene calls are TRBV18 and TRBJ2-5; TRBD1 matches 11 bases. CDR1 and CDR2 (germline): KGHSH, LQKENI. With 7 bases clipped from V and 4 bases from J, the junction kept 8 bases outside the gene matches. This CDR3 spans 15 amino acids. The CDR3 sequence is CASFTTGQGGETQYF. DNA of the CDR3: TGTGCCAGCTTCACCACGGGACAGGGGGGAGAGACCCAGTACTTC.

This clone was detected only a few times. The chain uses TRBV16 and TRBJ1-4; 9 nucleotides align to TRBD1. The trim removed 2 bases at V and 7 bases at J, leaving 8 bases unmatched. The CDR3 spans 16 residues. Per germline, CDR1 KGHSY and CDR2 FQNENV. CDR3 sequence reads: CASSQNTGTGSEKLFF. The DNA of the CDR3 is TGTGCCAGCAGCCAAAATACCGGGACAGGGAGTGAAAAACTGTTTTTT.